This passage covers 7 T cell receptor beta chains from one sample sequenced in a study of T-cell memory formation after mild COVID-19. Each CDR3 protein gets one entry after TCRdb re-called the 5' RACE reads with MiXCR. The data contain 200,000 to 300,000 distinct CDR3 sequences, 15% of them singletons. The specimen sequenced was PBMCs or a T cell subset sorted from them (not recorded which). Receptors were obtained from an adult woman who had mild COVID-19 (a few samples of this study predate the infection). Cell type and time point are not known.

The chain recombines TRBV5-1 with TRBJ2-6; no reliable D call. Trimming pared 7 bases from V and 2 bases from J, leaving 19 bases between. This CDR3 contains 17 residues. Germline-derived CDR1 and CDR2 are SGHRS and YFSETQ. The CDR3 region has the DNA TGCGCCAGCTCCCAGAGAGGTGCATCCCCTGGGGCCAACGTCCTGACTTTC. Translated, it gives CASSQRGASPGANVLTF.

The chain employs TRBV3-1 and TRBJ2-7; tentative D call: TRBD1 (6 bases). The germline V and J ends were trimmed by 4 bases and 3 bases, with 13 bases remaining between them. Germline V gene sequence: CDR1 LGHDT, CDR2 YNNKEL (reference sequence). The CDR3 is 14 amino acids. The CDR3 DNA sequence: TGTGCCAGCAGCCCCACCCGGGACAACTACGAGCAGTACTTC. It encodes CASSPTRDNYEQYF.

V usage is TRBV5-5 and J usage is TRBJ1-1, with TRBD1 identical over 7 bases. Germline CDR1 reads SGHKS; CDR2 reads YYEKEE (reference sequence). There are 15 residues in the CDR3. V lost 4 bases and J lost 0; bases outside the gene matches: 6. The chain's CDR3 is CASSRDRGMNTEAFF. CDR3 bases: TGTGCCAGCAGCCGGGACAGAGGGATGAACACTGAAGCTTTCTTT.

The chain links TRBV5-1 to TRBJ2-7; 11 bases are a match to TRBD2. The trim removed 4 bases at V and 2 bases at J, leaving 11 bases unmatched. The germline CDR1 and CDR2 sequences are SGHRS and YFSETQ. The CDR3 has 17 residues. CDR3 nucleotide sequence: TGCGCCAGCAGCCGAAGGGGCGGGGGACTAGCGGCCTACGAGCAGTACTTC. This sequence encodes CASSRRGGGLAAYEQYF. The full variable domain, its missing parts supplied by reference TRBV5-1 and TRBJ2-7, is KAGVTQTPRYLIKTRGQQVTLSCSPISGHRSVSWYQQTPGQGLQFLFEYFSETQRNKGNFPGRFSGRQFSNSRSEMNVSTLELGDSALYLCASSRRGGGLAAYEQYFGPGTRLTVT.

The V call is TRBV24-1, the J call TRBJ2-1; 13 nucleotides align to TRBD2. CDR3 length equals 17 residues. V dropped 3 bases and J dropped 9; count of bases not matched to a gene: 10. CDR1 and CDR2 from the germline V gene are KGHDR and SFDVKD. The CDR3 DNA reads as TGTGCCACCAGTGATCCCCGGACTAGCGGGAGAACTAGTGAGCAGTTCTTC. Translating it yields CATSDPRTSGRTSEQFF.

This sequence joins TRBV5-1 and TRBJ1-2; D call uncertain. V was clipped by 7 bases and J by 4 bases, with 17 bases between them. The CDR3 has 14 amino acids. Germline CDR1 and CDR2: SGHRS and YFSETQ. CDR3 nucleotides: TGCGCCAGCGCCTTGACGGAGACAACCTATGGCTACACCTTC. This codes for CASALTETTYGYTF.

There are a few counts of this clonotype. This chain connects TRBV5-1 to TRBJ1-2; 9 positions match TRBD1. CDR1 is SGHRS, CDR2 YFSETQ, per germline. This CDR3 is built from 15 residues. V shed 4 bases, J shed 4 bases, and the junction held 8 bases outside the gene matches. This CDR3 is CASSQTGGTIYGYTF. In DNA, the CDR3 is TGCGCCAGCAGCCAGACAGGGGGGACGATCTATGGCTACACCTTC.